This T cell receptor (beta chain) derives from a study of T cells in Graves' hyperthyroidism and ophthalmopathy. Using RNA transcripts as the source, TCR beta CDR3 regions were amplified. HTBI primers were the set used in a first-round RT-PCR of the TCR CDR3. TCRdb redid the calling of the multiplex PCR reads with MiXCR, one entry per CDR3 protein. The repertoire holds approximately 610,000 distinct CDR3 sequences, with 14% to 15% as singletons. This clonotype has a count of ten or more. CDR1 is SGDLS, CDR2 YYNGEE, per germline. Losses at the gene ends were 2 bases for V and 2 bases for J; bases not matched to a gene: 7. The CDR3 covers 15 residues.

The sequence derives from a woman aged 40 to 49 with Graves' ophthalmopathy. The specimen was blood. V is TRBV9 and J is TRBJ2-7; TRBD2 matches at 7 bases. CDR3 sequence: CASSVSASGAYEQYF. In DNA, the CDR3 is TGTGCCAGCAGCGTGTCGGCTAGCGGAGCCTACGAGCAGTACTTC.